This TCR beta chain was recovered during a study of Ad26.COV2.S vaccination and SARS-CoV-2 variants. Sequenced by immunoSEQ multiplex PCR; TCRdb stores in-frame clones only, minus some. In the table there are roughly 410,000 clones, approximately 83% of which are singletons. This CDR3 is built from 16 residues. CDR1 is LNHDA, CDR2 SQIVND, per germline (reference sequence). V lost 4 bases, J lost 3 bases, and 19 bases lay in between. Specified treatment: 15 to 20 received Ad26.COV2.S at low or high dose, single or two shots; a few received placebo; per-sample allocation not given. Day 63 after the first vaccine or placebo injection was the time point for sampling. This person who donated was an adult of 18-55 years in Boston.

V is TRBV19 and J is TRBJ2-7, with D perhaps given as TRBD1 or TRBD2 (5 bases each). The TCR originated in a person aged 18-60 years who received the Ad26.COV2.S COVID-19 vaccine or a placebo. The sample here was peripheral blood, taken in a trial of Ad26.COV2.S vaccine versus placebo. The CDR3 reads CASSTTDVGRRYEQYF. The CDR3 coding sequence is TGTGCCAGTAGTACCACTGACGTGGGACGGCGCTACGAGCAGTACTTC.